Listed below are T cell receptor beta chains from one sample, sequenced in a study of OX40 agonist ivuxolimab in advanced cancers. Method: immunoSEQ multiplex PCR; TCRdb's copy keeps in-frame clones and lacks some. The table lists about 79,000 clones, approximately 94% of them singletons. The material sequenced was CD4+ or CD8+ T cells sorted from blood, taken in a trial of the OX40 agonist ivuxolimab. The origin of the receptors is an adult with an advanced solid tumor such as melanoma, head and neck, liver or kidney cancer. Both conserved end residues are part of each CDR3. A D gene is named only where the DNA matches it firmly. Expanded clones get a size class; other rows say once, few or many, or leave the size out.

len,d_gene,j_gene,v_gene,abundance,CDR3nt,CDR3aa
14,NA,TRBJ2-5,TRBV27,NA,TGTGCCAGCAGTCCCCGGACAGAACAAGAGACCCAGTACTTC,CASSPRTEQETQYF
14,NA,TRBJ1-5,TRBV5-8,NA,TGTGCCAGCAGCTTGGTACAGGGCTGGCAGCCCCAGCATTTT,CASSLVQGWQPQHF
19,TRBD2,TRBJ2-7,TRBV15,NA,TGTGCCACCAGCAGCACCCGGACTAGTCGTACGGCGGCCTCCTACGAGCAGTACTTC,CATSSTRTSRTAASYEQYF
13,NA,TRBJ2-3,TRBV6-4,few,TGTGCCAGCAGCGTCTCTATAACAGATACGCAGTATTTT,CASSVSITDTQYF
13,NA,TRBJ1-3,TRBV27,NA,TGTGCCAGCAGCCTGAGCTCTGGAAACACCATATATTTT,CASSLSSGNTIYF
12,NA,TRBJ1-1,TRBV28,NA,TGTGCCAGCAGTTTGGGTAACGCTGAAGCTTTCTTT,CASSLGNAEAFF
16,TRBD2,TRBJ2-2,TRBV10-3,NA,TGTGCCATCAGTGAGGGGACTAGCCTACCCACCGGGGAGCTGTTTTTT,CAISEGTSLPTGELFF
14,NA,TRBJ1-2,TRBV7-9,NA,TGTGCCAGCAGCTTAGTGGACCCCCTAGAAGGCTACACCTTC,CASSLVDPLEGYTF
12,NA,TRBJ2-4,TRBV5-6,NA,TGTGCCAGCAGCATTCAGGGAAACATTCAGTACTTC,CASSIQGNIQYF
17,NA,TRBJ2-1,TRBV25-1,once,TGTGCCAGCAGTGACCCTAGGGGACCAACACCGTACAATGAGCAGTTCTTC,CASSDPRGPTPYNEQFF
13,TRBD1,TRBJ2-7,TRBV5-4,NA,TGTGCCAGCAGCTGGGGACAGAGCCCCGAGCAGTACTTC,CASSWGQSPEQYF
15,TRBD1,TRBJ1-1,TRBV27,NA,TGTGCCAGCAGTTTACCGGGACAGGGAAACACTGAAGCTTTCTTT,CASSLPGQGNTEAFF
13,NA,TRBJ2-7,TRBV5-6,NA,TGTGCCAGCAGCTTCATTTCGGACTACGAGCAGTACTTC,CASSFISDYEQYF
12,NA,TRBJ2-1,TRBV27,NA,TGTGCCAGCAGTTTCGGGCGGCATGAGCAGTTCTTC,CASSFGRHEQFF
15,NA,TRBJ2-7,TRBV4-3,NA,TGCGCCAGCAGCCAAGCGGTGAGGAGCTCCTACGAGCAGTACTTC,CASSQAVRSSYEQYF
14,TRBD1,TRBJ1-4,TRBV7-9,NA,TGTGCCAGCAGCCCAGGGGGTGGTAATGAAAAACTGTTTTTT,CASSPGGGNEKLFF
15,NA,TRBJ2-2,TRBV27,NA,TGTGCCAGCAGTTTTTGGGCAGAGAACACCGGGGAGCTGTTTTTT,CASSFWAENTGELFF
17,NA,TRBJ2-3,TRBV1,NA,TGCACCAGCAGTCCCGGGACTAGCGGGAGATGGGGCGATACGCAGTATTTT,CTSSPGTSGRWGDTQYF
15,TRBD1,TRBJ2-1,TRBV28,NA,TGTGCCAGCAGTTCAGCAGGGGGCCTGTACAATGAGCAGTTCTTC,CASSSAGGLYNEQFF
16,TRBD1,TRBJ2-5,TRBV28,NA,TGTGCCAGCAGTTTGTCCGACAGGGAGTTTTGGGAGACCCAGTACTTC,CASSLSDREFWETQYF
13,NA,TRBJ2-7,TRBV19,NA,TGTGCCGCAGGGGAGGGACTCTCCTACGAGCAGTACTTC,CAAGEGLSYEQYF
13,NA,TRBJ2-3,TRBV6-4,NA,TGTGCCACCTCTCCGGGGCCCACAGATACGCAGTATTTT,CATSPGPTDTQYF
14,NA,TRBJ2-3,TRBV6-5,few,TGTGCCAGCAGAGCCGGGTCTCTAACAGATACGCAGTATTTT,CASRAGSLTDTQYF
14,NA,TRBJ1-5,TRBV5-6,NA,TGTGCCAGCAGCTTGTCAGGCCCCAATCAGCCCCAGCATTTT,CASSLSGPNQPQHF
16,TRBD2,TRBJ2-3,TRBV19,NA,TGTGCCAGTAGTATCACTAGCGGGAGTTTGCCAGATACGCAGTATTTT,CASSITSGSLPDTQYF
15,TRBD2,TRBJ2-1,TRBV19,NA,TGTGCCAGTAGTCGGGCGGGGGGCTCCTACAATGAGCAGTTCTTC,CASSRAGGSYNEQFF
13,NA,TRBJ1-5,TRBV7-7,few,TGTGCCAGCAGCTTACAAATCGGTCAGCCCCAGCATTTT,CASSLQIGQPQHF
14,TRBD1,TRBJ2-7,TRBV7-2,NA,TGTGCCAGCAGCTCGGGACAGGGGTGGTACGAGCAGTACTTC,CASSSGQGWYEQYF
15,NA,TRBJ1-2,TRBV7-2,NA,TGTGCCAGCAGCTCGCCCGACGGTCACCTCTATGGCTACACCTTC,CASSSPDGHLYGYTF
14,NA,TRBJ1-1,TRBV4-3,NA,TGCGCCAGCAGCCCTGCGGACAGATACACTGAAGCTTTCTTT,CASSPADRYTEAFF
15,NA,TRBJ2-2,TRBV30,NA,TGTGCCTGGGGGGACGGGACAACGAACACCGGGGAGCTGTTTTTT,CAWGDGTTNTGELFF
13,NA,TRBJ2-3,TRBV28,NA,TGTGCCACGACGGGGGTCTACACAGATACGCAGTATTTT,CATTGVYTDTQYF
15,TRBD1,TRBJ2-7,TRBV9,NA,TGTGCCAGCAGCGTCGGGACAGGGAGTCTCTACGAGCAGTACTTC,CASSVGTGSLYEQYF
15,TRBD2,TRBJ2-1,TRBV7-9,NA,TGTGCCAGCAGCTTAATACTAGCGGGGATCAATGAGCAGTTCTTC,CASSLILAGINEQFF
13,NA,TRBJ2-1,TRBV11-2,NA,TGTGCCAGCAGCTTGGGGACTTACAATGAGCAGTTCTTC,CASSLGTYNEQFF
14,TRBD1,TRBJ1-1,TRBV9,NA,TGTGCCAGCAGCGTAGTAGACAGGGCTACTGAAGCTTTCTTT,CASSVVDRATEAFF
13,NA,TRBJ1-5,TRBV15,NA,TGTGCCACCAGCAGAGATCGGCACCAGCCCCAGCATTTT,CATSRDRHQPQHF
15,TRBD2,TRBJ2-5,TRBV7-3,NA,TGTGCCAGCAGCTTAACGGGGGGGTCTCAAGAGACCCAGTACTTC,CASSLTGGSQETQYF
15,NA,TRBJ1-1,TRBV6-5,NA,TGTGCCAGCAGACCGCTTCCTGATGGGCTCACTGAAGCTTTCTTT,CASRPLPDGLTEAFF
15,TRBD2,TRBJ2-2,TRBV5-5,NA,TGTGCCAGCAGCTTGGTCTCTAGCGGCACCGGGGAGCTGTTTTTT,CASSLVSSGTGELFF
15,TRBD1,TRBJ2-7,TRBV25-1,NA,TGTGCCAGCAGTGGCCCGGGGACAGGGTCCCACGAGCAGTACTTC,CASSGPGTGSHEQYF
14,TRBD1,TRBJ2-7,TRBV14,NA,TGTGCCAGCAGCCAACGGGACAGGGCCTACGAGCAGTACTTC,CASSQRDRAYEQYF